Sequencing of this T cell receptor beta chain was carried out in a study of beta chain features in type 1 diabetes. Study background: About 110,000,000 sorted cells were examined across all samples. Study-level findings and limits: Comparison showed that naive, central memory and Treg TCRB repertoires appeared more similar among patients than among healthy donors. Shortening that was moderate but significant affected the TCRB CDR3s of Type 1 diabetes patients in all four CD4+ subsets.

Germline CDR1 and CDR2: SGHVS and FNYEAQ. Losses at the gene ends were 2 bases for V and 1 base for J; bases not matched to a gene: 5. There are 16 residues in the CDR3. Every single donor gave one heparinised blood draw, and these averaged approximately 100 mL. Sorting of CD4+ naive, central memory, regulatory and stem cell-like memory cells was performed via CD45RO/CCR7/CD25/CD127/CD95/CD27. The isolated RNA, all of it, was reverse transcribed, so expressed TCRB transcripts were what got sequenced. Data came from immunoSEQ multiplex PCR; TCRdb stores just in-frame clones and leaves some out. This table holds about 240,000 clones, roughly 14% found once. This clone turned up a few times. Its antigen is currently unknown.

The TCR originated in a man aged 25 to 40 with type 1 diabetes. This sequence joins TRBV7-6 and TRBJ1-5; 7 bases map to TRBD1. Sequenced material: naive CD4+ T cells from blood. CDR3 sequence reads: CASSLLPGQSNQPQHF. Here the CDR3 DNA reads TGTGCCAGCAGCTTATTACCGGGACAGAGCAATCAGCCCCAGCATTTT.